Here is one T cell receptor (beta chain) with its context. This clone occurred a few times. Its antigen is currently not known. Base qualities are not provided; no much larger clone lies one nucleotide away. Additional DNA sequences in this sample encode the identical CDR3. In total, 600 or so healthy bone marrow donors made up the cohort. Cohort members were all nominally healthy when sampled, although unrecorded immune exposures were likely present. The donor tested CMV seronegative, placing the donor among the roughly 350 seronegative members of the cohort. Each donor provided a peripheral blood sample, and peripheral blood mononuclear cells were used for TCR beta sequencing. The Qiagen DNeasy Blood Extraction Kit was used to extract genomic DNA from the blood cell samples. Libraries were prepared through the immunoSEQ multiplex PCR assay. The multiplex PCR relied on a mix of 60 forward primers for TCR Vbeta segments and 13 reverse primers for TCR Jbeta segments. The CDR3 region of rearranged TCR beta genes was amplified from genomic DNA with a multiplex PCR assay. On the Illumina HiSeq System, the amplified TCR beta libraries were sequenced as 87-base-pair reads. As for the authors' bioinformatics: A later analysis tallied roughly 80 million unique TCR beta chains across the 650 to 750 repertoires, and some 10 million of those chains were shared by two or more donors. A nearest-neighbor algorithm error-corrected the raw reads and collapsed the reads into unique sequences, merging closely related sequences to remove PCR and sequencing errors. V, D and J gene segments were assigned by aligning CDR3 sequences to IMGT reference sequences. For a sequence to be retained, a match of at least six nucleotides to both a V gene segment and a J gene segment was required. Rearrangements were classified as productive when the CDR3 lacked stop codons and remained in frame with V and J, and all other rearrangements were classified as non-productive. CDR3 was defined by IMGT convention, running from the second conserved V-encoded cysteine to the conserved J-encoded phenylalanine. Sequences without an unambiguous match to a single V gene segment were excluded from the earlier analysis of 450 to 650 of the donors. An earlier analysis of 450 to 650 of the donors called V segments functional above 56.7% productive rearrangements and segregating when the between-donor standard deviation exceeded 5%. A statistical classification framework was developed to diagnose cytomegalovirus status using the catalog of TCR beta chain sequences. A later analysis assigned V and J genes by comparing TCR nucleotide sequences with IMGT/GENE-DB human TR gene sequences. A later analysis assigned CDR3 sequences and most-parsimonious VDJ recombination scenarios with the TCRdist pipeline. In a later analysis, every TCR beta chain was defined by the combination of its CDR3 amino acid sequence and its V-gene family, and reads without a unique V-gene family were dropped. In a later analysis, 550 to 650 highly shared, low-generation-probability nucleotide sequences were removed to address suspected cross-contamination and a sequencing artifact. In a later analysis, a clonal expansion index was calculated for each public chain from normalized within-repertoire ranks of inferred template counts. A later analysis computed generation probabilities with a VDJ recombination model fitted to out-of-frame rearrangements, and checked the results against IGoR. In a later analysis, hypergeometric tests were used to score TCR-TCR, TCR-HLA and TCR-CMV co-occurrence, with a repertoire-size bias correction applied to TCR pairs. False discovery rates were estimated in a later analysis by permuting HLA or CMV assignments 20 times. In a later analysis, co-occurring TCRs were grouped using DBSCAN, and TCRdist sequence similarity was added for clustering within HLA-allele-positive subsets. Co-occurrence clustering excluded repertoires with fewer than 30,000 or more than 120,000 public chains, plus five with anomalous nucleotide sharing. Held by TCRdb, this immuneACCESS table contains in-frame sequences only and omits some clones. Under half of the omission traces to an unresolved V gene where checked; the cause of the rest is unknown. The V and J calls and clone size come from that table; D and trimming were worked out from the DNA. The sample data list 150,000 to 200,000 clones, and about 80% of these were observed just once. Approximately 4.5% of the sample is held by the ten biggest clonotypes.

According to the germline V gene, CDR1 reads SQVTM and CDR2 reads ANQGSEA. V and J lose 6 bases and 6 bases, and a span of 8 bases separates them. The cysteine opens and the phenylalanine closes a CDR3 of 10 amino acids. Of all the DNA, just the CDR3 is kept, 30 bases in frame from base 1. This specimen belongs to a study of cytomegalovirus exposure and HLA in healthy donors (dated by TCRdb to the late 2010s). For the study in its entirety: An earlier analysis of approximately 640 of the donors reported about 250 Gb of sequence data and 120 million or so unique TCR beta sequences from about 180 million T cells. About 300 gigabases of sequencing data and around 87 million unique TCR sequences were included in an early release covering 550 to 650 HLA-typed donors. The genetic ancestry cluster associated with self-reported Caucasian donors included about 81% of the approximately 430 genotyped donors. The aim of the study was to test whether cataloging public T cell receptors could identify signatures of past pathogen exposure. The T cell repertoires of some 670 subjects were profiled by immunosequencing and related to cytomegalovirus serostatus. A separate validation cohort of over a hundred different subjects was used in addition to the 666-subject first cohort. To predict cytomegalovirus infection status, the study combined high-throughput TCR immunosequencing, statistical association of individual TCRs with disease status, and machine learning. To study patterns of TCR occurrence, a later analysis re-analyzed previously published TCR beta repertoires from around 660 donors and added high-resolution HLA genotyping. Rather than drawing on any new phenotypic data, the later analysis identified candidate immune exposures from TCR beta sequences and the way those sequences occurred across donors. An earlier analysis of 500 to 650 of the donors applied high-throughput TCR beta sequencing to assess whether each TCR beta V gene segment acted as functional or pseudogenic. Alongside the repertoire data, information on donor age, sex, ethnicity and CMV serostatus was compiled. Genome-wide SNP genotypes for about 65% of the roughly 700 donors were used in a later genetic analysis, which treated that subset as a discovery cohort. Every repertoire in the discovery cohort had been generated on one and the same sequencing platform. Both class I and class II loci were covered by HLA typing, at four-digit resolution. Typing coverage differed by locus: A, B, C, DRB1 and DQB1 were typed in about 629-630 donors, DQA1 in roughly 500, DPA1 in 600 to 610, and DPB1 in roughly 450. A handful of DR-DQ haplotypes were handled as single units for association and clustering because linkage in the cohort was strong. Among a few hundred genotyped donors of the cohort, an average of about 240,000 unique TCR beta nucleotide sequences were sequenced per donor, roughly 20% of them non-productive. Results and caveats for the whole study, not just this receptor: Some IMGT-functional V segments, including TRBV6-2 and TRBV6-3, could not be distinguished by the 87-base-pair reads and were therefore excluded. In vitro tests confirmed that three of the cytomegalovirus-associated TCR beta chains recognize cytomegalovirus antigens. Only TCR beta chains were sequenced in this cohort, and the absence of alpha or paired-chain data limited detectable features. In a later analysis, HLA-associated TCR beta chains were found to be more clonally expanded and to have lower generation probabilities than equally common non-associated chains. In a later analysis, most CMV-associated TCR beta chains were found to appear HLA-restricted, with HLA associations seemingly driven largely by CMV exposure. Across donors, most TCR sequences were observed very rarely, whereas some public TCRs were present in many individuals. Because counts were too low, about 15 rarely observed V segments, including chromosome 9 orphons, were left out of the earlier analysis of approximately 580 of the donors. A later analysis reported that several top co-occurrence clusters appeared linked to parvovirus B19, influenza, CMV and Epstein-Barr virus. Specific HLA alleles were associated with 15,000 to 20,000 TCR beta sequences at a false discovery rate of 0.05 in a later analysis. The classifier was reported to diagnose cytomegalovirus status with high specificity and sensitivity in both the original and validation cohorts. An association between a missense DCLRE1C variant and V-gene and J-gene trimming of TCR beta chains was found in a later genetic analysis and replicated in an independent cohort. Correlated functional status among segregating V segments might be attributable to linkage disequilibrium, but an unknown experimental factor could not be ruled out. HLA typing was unavailable for some donors at each locus, so association tests used only the typed subset. Sequencing depth was assumed to be roughly uniform across donors in the presence/absence analyses, though that assumption may not hold. A further reported finding was that TCR beta sequences accurately predicted the HLA-A and HLA-B alleles for most subjects in the first cohort. A cluster of highly shared sequence variants was judged likely to be a technical artifact of the sequencing pipeline. It was suggested by the authors that the approach could potentially be generalized to other disease states and immunological phenotypes. CMV serostatus was the only immune exposure information available for the cohort. The study gave a list of more than 150 TCR beta chains associated with cytomegalovirus. Assigning TCR associations to individual alleles was difficult when HLA alleles, especially DR and DQ, strongly co-occurred. In an earlier analysis of some 550 of the donors, most TCR beta V segments were observed in productive rearrangements about 87% or about 30% of the time, broadly matching IMGT annotations. A later analysis found that TCR association rates varied across HLA loci, with DRB1 alleles showing the most associated TCRs and HLA-C alleles the fewest. According to a later genetic analysis, donors in an Asian-associated ancestry cluster had fewer N-insertions in productive TCRs than the roughly 670-donor mean.

The clonotype comes from a man aged 30 to 45 in good health and CMV-seronegative. The chain is made from TRBV29-1 and TRBJ1-1, with an unclear D gene assignment. Sequencing was performed on PBMCs. The CDR3 protein is CSVVGAEAFF. The base sequence is TGCAGCGTGGTCGGGGCTGAAGCTTTCTTT.